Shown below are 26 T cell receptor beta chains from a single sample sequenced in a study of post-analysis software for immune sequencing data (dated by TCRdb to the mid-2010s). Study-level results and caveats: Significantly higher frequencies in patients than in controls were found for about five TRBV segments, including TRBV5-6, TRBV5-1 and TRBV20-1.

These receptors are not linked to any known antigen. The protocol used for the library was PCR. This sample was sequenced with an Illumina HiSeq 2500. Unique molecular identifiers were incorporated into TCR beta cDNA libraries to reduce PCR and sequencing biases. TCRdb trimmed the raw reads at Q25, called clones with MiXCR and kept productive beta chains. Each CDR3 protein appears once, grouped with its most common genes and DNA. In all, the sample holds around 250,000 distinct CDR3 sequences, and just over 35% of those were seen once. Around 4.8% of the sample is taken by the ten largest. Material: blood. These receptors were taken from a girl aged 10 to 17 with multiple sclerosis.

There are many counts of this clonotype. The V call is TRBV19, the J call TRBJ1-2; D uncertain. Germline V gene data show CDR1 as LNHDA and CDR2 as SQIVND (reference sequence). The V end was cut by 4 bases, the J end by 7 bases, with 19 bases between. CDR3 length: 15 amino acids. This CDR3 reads CASSNISRGAIGYTF. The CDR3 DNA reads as TGTGCCAGTAGTAACATCAGTCGGGGAGCTATTGGCTACACCTTC.

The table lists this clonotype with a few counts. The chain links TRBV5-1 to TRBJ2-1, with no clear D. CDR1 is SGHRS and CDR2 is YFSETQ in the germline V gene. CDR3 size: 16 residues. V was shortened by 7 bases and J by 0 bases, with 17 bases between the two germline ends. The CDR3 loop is CASQGSVSSSYNEQFF. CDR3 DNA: TGCGCCAGCCAAGGATCGGTCTCGAGCTCCTACAATGAGCAGTTCTTC.

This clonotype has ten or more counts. The CDR3 DNA follows: TGTGCCAGCAGCTCCCATGGGCGGGAGCAGTTCTTC. Protein sequence: CASSSHGREQFF. The chain couples TRBV9 to TRBJ2-1, with D uncertain. Germline loops: CDR1 SGDLS, CDR2 YYNGEE. The CDR3 is 12 residues long. V lost 4 bases, J lost 10 bases, and 12 bases lay in between.

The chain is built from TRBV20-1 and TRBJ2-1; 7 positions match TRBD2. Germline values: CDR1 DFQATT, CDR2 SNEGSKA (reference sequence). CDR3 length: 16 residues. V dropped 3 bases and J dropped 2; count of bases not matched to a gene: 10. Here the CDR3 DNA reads TGCAGTGCTAGTCGCGCGCCTAGCGGTGCCTACAATGAGCAGTTCTTC. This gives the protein CSASRAPSGAYNEQFF.

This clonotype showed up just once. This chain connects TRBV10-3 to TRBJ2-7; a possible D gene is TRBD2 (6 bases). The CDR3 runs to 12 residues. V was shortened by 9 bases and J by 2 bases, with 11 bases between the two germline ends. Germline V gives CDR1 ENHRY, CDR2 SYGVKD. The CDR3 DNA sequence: TGTGCCATTAGCGGAGAAACCTACGAGCAGTACTTC. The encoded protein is CAISGETYEQYF.

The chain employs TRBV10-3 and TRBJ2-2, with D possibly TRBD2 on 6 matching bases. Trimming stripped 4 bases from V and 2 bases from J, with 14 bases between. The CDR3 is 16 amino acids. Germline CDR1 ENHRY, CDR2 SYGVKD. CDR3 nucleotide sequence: TGTGCCATCAGTGGGAAAGGGGACTTAAACACCGGGGAGCTGTTTTTT. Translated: CAISGKGDLNTGELFF.

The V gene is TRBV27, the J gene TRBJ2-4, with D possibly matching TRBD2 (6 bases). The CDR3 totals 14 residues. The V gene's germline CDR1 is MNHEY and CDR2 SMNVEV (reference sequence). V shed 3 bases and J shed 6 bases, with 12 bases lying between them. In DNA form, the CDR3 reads TGTGCCAGCAGTTTTCAGGCTAGCGTAAACATTCAGTACTTC. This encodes CASSFQASVNIQYF.

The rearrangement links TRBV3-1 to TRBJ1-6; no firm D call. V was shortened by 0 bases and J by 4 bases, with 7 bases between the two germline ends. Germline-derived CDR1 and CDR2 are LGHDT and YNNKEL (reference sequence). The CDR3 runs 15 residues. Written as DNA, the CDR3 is TGTGCCAGCAGCCAAGAGGTTTTTTATAATTCACCCCTCCACTTT. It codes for CASSQEVFYNSPLHF.

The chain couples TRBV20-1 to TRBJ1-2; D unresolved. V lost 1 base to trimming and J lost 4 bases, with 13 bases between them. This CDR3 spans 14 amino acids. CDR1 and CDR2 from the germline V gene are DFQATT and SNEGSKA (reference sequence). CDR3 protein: CSARGRVETYGYTF. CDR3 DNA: TGCAGTGCTAGAGGGAGGGTTGAGACCTATGGCTACACCTTC.

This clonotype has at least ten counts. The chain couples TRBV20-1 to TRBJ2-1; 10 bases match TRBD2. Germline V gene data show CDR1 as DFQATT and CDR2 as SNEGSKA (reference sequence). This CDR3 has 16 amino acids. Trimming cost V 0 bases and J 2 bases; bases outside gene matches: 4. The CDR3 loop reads CSARDPGTSAYNEQFF. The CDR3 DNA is TGCAGTGCTAGAGACCCCGGGACTAGCGCCTACAATGAGCAGTTCTTC.

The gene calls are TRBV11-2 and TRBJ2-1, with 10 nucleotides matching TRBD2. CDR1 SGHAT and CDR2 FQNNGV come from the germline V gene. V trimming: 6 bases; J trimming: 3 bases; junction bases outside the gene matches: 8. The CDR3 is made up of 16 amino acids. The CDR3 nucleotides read TGTGCCAGCAGACCGACCGGGACTAGCGTCTACAATGAGCAGTTCTTC. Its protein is CASRPTGTSVYNEQFF.

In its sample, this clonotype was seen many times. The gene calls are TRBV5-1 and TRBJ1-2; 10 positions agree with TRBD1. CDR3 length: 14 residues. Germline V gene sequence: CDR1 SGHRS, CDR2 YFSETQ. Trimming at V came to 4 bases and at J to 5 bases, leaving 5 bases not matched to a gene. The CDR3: CASSTGTGEYGYTF. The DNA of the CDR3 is TGCGCCAGCAGCACCGGGACAGGGGAATATGGCTACACCTTC.

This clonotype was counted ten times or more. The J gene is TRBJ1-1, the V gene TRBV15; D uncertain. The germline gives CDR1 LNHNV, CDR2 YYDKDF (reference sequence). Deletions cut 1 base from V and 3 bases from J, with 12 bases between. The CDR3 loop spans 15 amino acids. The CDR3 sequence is CATSRGNGMDTEAFF. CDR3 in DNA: TGTGCCACCAGCAGAGGGAATGGAATGGACACTGAAGCTTTCTTT.

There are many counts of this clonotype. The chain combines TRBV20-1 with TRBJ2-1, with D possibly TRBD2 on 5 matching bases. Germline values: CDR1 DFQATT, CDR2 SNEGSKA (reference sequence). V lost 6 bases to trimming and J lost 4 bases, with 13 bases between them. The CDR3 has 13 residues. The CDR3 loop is CSAAVWEYNEQFF. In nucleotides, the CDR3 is TGCAGTGCCGCCGTCTGGGAGTACAATGAGCAGTTCTTC.

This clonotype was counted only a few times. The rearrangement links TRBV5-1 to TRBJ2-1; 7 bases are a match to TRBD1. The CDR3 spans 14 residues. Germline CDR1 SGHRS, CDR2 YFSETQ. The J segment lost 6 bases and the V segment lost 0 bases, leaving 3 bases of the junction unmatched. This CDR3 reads CASSLAAGGNEQFF. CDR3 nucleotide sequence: TGCGCCAGCAGCTTGGCCGCAGGGGGCAATGAGCAGTTCTTC.

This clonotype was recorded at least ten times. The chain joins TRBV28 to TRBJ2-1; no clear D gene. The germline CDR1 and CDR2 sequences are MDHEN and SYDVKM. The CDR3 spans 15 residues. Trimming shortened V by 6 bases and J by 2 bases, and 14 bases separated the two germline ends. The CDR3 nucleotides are TGTGCCAGCAGCGACAATCTCGGTACCTACAATGAGCAGTTCTTC. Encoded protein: CASSDNLGTYNEQFF.

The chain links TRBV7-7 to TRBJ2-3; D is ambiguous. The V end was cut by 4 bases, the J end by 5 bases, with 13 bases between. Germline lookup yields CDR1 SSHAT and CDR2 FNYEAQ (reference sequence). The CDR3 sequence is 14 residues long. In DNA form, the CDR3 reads TGTGCCAGCAGCTCGAGACCCGACGGAGATACGCAGTATTTT. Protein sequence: CASSSRPDGDTQYF.

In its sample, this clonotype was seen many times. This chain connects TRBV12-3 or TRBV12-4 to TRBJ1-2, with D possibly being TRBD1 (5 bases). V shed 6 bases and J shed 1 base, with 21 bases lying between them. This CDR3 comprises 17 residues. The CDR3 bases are TGTGCCAGCAGCCTGCGTAGGACCGGGGGAAGTAACTATGGCTACACCTTC. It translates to CASSLRRTGGSNYGYTF.

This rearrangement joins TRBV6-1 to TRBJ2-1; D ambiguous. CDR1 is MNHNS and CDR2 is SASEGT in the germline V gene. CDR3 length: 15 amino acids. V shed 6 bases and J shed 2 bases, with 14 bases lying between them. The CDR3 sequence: CASSPVVAAYNEQFF. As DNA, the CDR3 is TGTGCCAGCAGCCCCGTAGTGGCAGCCTACAATGAGCAGTTCTTC.

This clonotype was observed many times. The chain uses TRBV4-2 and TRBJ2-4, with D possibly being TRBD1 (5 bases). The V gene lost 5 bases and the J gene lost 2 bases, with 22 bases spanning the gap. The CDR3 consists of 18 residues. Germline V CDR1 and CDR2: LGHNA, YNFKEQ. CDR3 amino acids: CASSFDLVGAESKNIQYF. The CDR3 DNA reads TGTGCCAGCAGCTTCGACCTAGTAGGGGCTGAATCCAAAAACATTCAGTACTTC.

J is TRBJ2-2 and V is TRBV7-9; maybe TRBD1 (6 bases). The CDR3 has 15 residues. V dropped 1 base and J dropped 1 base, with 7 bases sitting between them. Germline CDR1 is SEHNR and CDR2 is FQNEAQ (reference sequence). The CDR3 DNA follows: TGTGCCAGCAGCTTAGAGACAGGGAACACCGGGGAGCTGTTTTTT. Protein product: CASSLETGNTGELFF.

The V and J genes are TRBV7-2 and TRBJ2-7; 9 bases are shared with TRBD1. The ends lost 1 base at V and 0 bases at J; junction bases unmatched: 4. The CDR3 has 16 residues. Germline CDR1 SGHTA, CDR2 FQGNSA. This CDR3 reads CASSLVGQGSSYEQYF. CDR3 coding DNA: TGTGCCAGCAGCTTAGTGGGACAGGGTTCCTCCTACGAGCAGTACTTC.

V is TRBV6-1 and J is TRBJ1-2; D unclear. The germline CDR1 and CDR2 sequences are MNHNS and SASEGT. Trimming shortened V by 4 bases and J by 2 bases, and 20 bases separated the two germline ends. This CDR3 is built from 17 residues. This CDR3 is CASSADTNDWSNYGYTF. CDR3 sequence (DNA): TGTGCCAGCAGTGCTGATACTAATGACTGGTCCAACTATGGCTACACCTTC.

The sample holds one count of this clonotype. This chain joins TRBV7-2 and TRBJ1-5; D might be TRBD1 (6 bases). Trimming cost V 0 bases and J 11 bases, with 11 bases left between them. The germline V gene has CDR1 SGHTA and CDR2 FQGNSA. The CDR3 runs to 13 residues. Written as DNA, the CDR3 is TGTGCCAGCAGCTTAGCGCTAAGGGGGGCCCAGCATTTT. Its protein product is CASSLALRGAQHF.

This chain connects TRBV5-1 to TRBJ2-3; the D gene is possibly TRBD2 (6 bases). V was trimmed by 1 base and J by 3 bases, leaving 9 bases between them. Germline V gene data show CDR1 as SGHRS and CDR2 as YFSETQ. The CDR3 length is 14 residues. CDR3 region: CASSLWRGTDTQYF. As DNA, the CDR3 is TGCGCCAGCAGCTTGTGGAGGGGAACAGATACGCAGTATTTT.

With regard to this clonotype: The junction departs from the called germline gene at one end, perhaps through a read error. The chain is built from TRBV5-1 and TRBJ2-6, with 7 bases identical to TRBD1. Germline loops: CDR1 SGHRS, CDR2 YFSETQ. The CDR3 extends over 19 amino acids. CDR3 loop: CASSPRGTAIGSGTNVLTF. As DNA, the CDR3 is TGCGCCAGCTCTCCGAGGGGGACAGCAATTGGCTCTGGGACCAACGTCCTGACTTTC.